Listed here are 18 T cell receptor beta chains from one sample, sequenced in a study of somatic mutations in cytotoxic T cells in rheumatoid arthritis. Assay: immunoSEQ multiplex PCR; the TCRdb copy retains only in-frame clones and omits some. The table has some 30,000 clones, around nine tenths seen once. The sequenced sample was CD8+ T cells sorted from blood. These receptors were obtained from an adult with rheumatoid arthritis.

CDR3 residues: CAWSPLGSGNTIYF. The DNA for the CDR3 is TGTGCCTGGAGCCCTCTTGGCTCTGGAAACACCATATATTTT. V gene TRBV30 combines with J gene TRBJ1-3; no firm D call. Germline V CDR1 and CDR2: GTSNPN, SVGIG (reference sequence). CDR3 size: 14 residues. V was shortened by 3 bases and J by 0 bases, with 9 bases between the two germline ends.

The chain recombines TRBV19 with TRBJ2-1; no clear D. CDR3 length: 14 amino acids. Germline CDR1 and CDR2: LNHDA and SQIVND (reference sequence). The ends were cut back, 5 bases at V and 5 bases at J, with 13 bases in the middle. DNA of the CDR3: TGTGCCAGTAGTCCCTACTCCCTAAACAATGAGCAGTTCTTC. Encoded protein: CASSPYSLNNEQFF.

The chain recombines TRBV27 with TRBJ2-3, with D perhaps TRBD1 (5 bases). Per germline, CDR1 MNHEY and CDR2 SMNVEV (reference sequence). The CDR3 contains 18 residues. Trimming removed 5 bases at V and 4 bases at J, with 25 bases between. The CDR3 sequence is CASSPRGAREGSADTQYF. DNA for the CDR3: TGTGCCAGCAGTCCGCGAGGAGCCAGGGAAGGAAGTGCAGATACGCAGTATTTT.

The chain recombines TRBV4-1 with TRBJ2-6, with 7 bases identical to TRBD1. With V trimmed by 2 bases and J by 2 bases, 9 bases remained unmatched. The CDR3 length is 18 residues. CDR1 is MGHRA, CDR2 YSYEKL, per germline. CDR3 sequence: CASSQLGQAPAGANVLTF. The CDR3, as DNA: TGCGCCAGCAGCCAACTCGGACAGGCCCCCGCTGGGGCCAACGTCCTGACTTTC.

This clone has only a few counts. The CDR3 region is CASSDSGGDTEAFF. In DNA, the CDR3 is TGTGCCAGCAGCGACTCGGGGGGGGACACTGAAGCTTTCTTT. V is TRBV7-9 and J is TRBJ1-1; a weak D match, TRBD1 (5 bases). The CDR3 extends over 14 amino acids. V lost 5 bases to trimming and J lost 3 bases, with 13 bases between them. Germline assignment: CDR1 SEHNR and CDR2 FQNEAQ (reference sequence).

The chain combines TRBV7-2 with TRBJ1-2; 11 bases agree with TRBD1. The CDR3 has 16 amino acids. After removal of 4 bases from V and 5 bases from J, the junction contained 9 bases not matched to a gene. CDR1 and CDR2 from the germline V gene are SGHTA and FQGNSA. The CDR3 protein is CASSSKGTGGRYGYTF. The CDR3 DNA sequence: TGTGCCAGCAGCTCTAAAGGGACAGGGGGTAGATATGGCTACACCTTC.

This chain uses TRBV6-5 with TRBJ2-7, with 8 positions matching TRBD1. The CDR3 has 14 residues. The ends lost 6 bases at V and 0 bases at J; junction bases unmatched: 4. Germline assignment: CDR1 MNHEY and CDR2 SVGAGI. The CDR3 nucleotides read TGTGCCAGCAGCCCCGGGACAGGCTCCTACGAGCAGTACTTC. Amino acids: CASSPGTGSYEQYF.

The rearrangement joins TRBV14 to TRBJ2-3; D possibly uses TRBD1 or TRBD2 (6 bases each). The CDR3 is 15 amino acids. Trimming removed 5 bases at V and 4 bases at J, with 16 bases between. CDR1 and CDR2 from the germline V gene are SGHDN and FVKESK. Written as DNA, the CDR3 is TGTGCCAGCAGCTCACAGGGAGGTCGTGCAGATACGCAGTATTTT. Translation: CASSSQGGRADTQYF.

This chain joins TRBV5-4 and TRBJ2-3, with 8 positions matching TRBD2. The CDR3 loop spans 16 amino acids. Germline V gives CDR1 SGHNT, CDR2 YYREEE (reference sequence). Losses at the gene ends were 0 bases for V and 6 bases for J; bases not matched to a gene: 9. DNA for the CDR3: TGTGCCAGCAGCTTGGAAGGACTAGCCGCGCTGGATACGCAGTATTTT. Amino acids: CASSLEGLAALDTQYF.

The sample holds one count of this clone. The CDR3 region is CASSQGEAAQETQYF. Here the CDR3 DNA reads TGCGCCAGCAGCCAAGGAGAAGCGGCACAAGAGACCCAGTACTTC. The chain is built from TRBV4-1 and TRBJ2-5; possible D gene TRBD2, 5 bases. Germline CDR1 reads MGHRA; CDR2 reads YSYEKL. Trimming removed 1 base from V and 2 bases from J, with 11 bases in between. This CDR3 region has 15 residues.

The chain links TRBV9 to TRBJ2-1; a weak D match, TRBD2 (5 bases). The V gene's germline CDR1 is SGDLS and CDR2 YYNGEE. The CDR3 extends over 13 amino acids. Trimming left V 1 base short and J 8 bases short, with 10 bases between. The CDR3 DNA sequence: TGTGCCAGCAGCGTACGGGGAACCGATGAGCAGTTCTTC. It is translated as CASSVRGTDEQFF.

The gene calls are TRBV14 and TRBJ2-7, with D perhaps assigned TRBD1 or TRBD2 (5 bases each). The V gene lost 4 bases and the J gene lost 5 bases, with 36 bases spanning the gap. The CDR3 consists of 21 residues. Germline V gives CDR1 SGHDN, CDR2 FVKESK. For the CDR3, the DNA is TGTGCCAGCAGCCCTAATAGTTGGGGGATAGACAGCTTCTGGGTGAACCACGAGCAGTACTTC. Protein product: CASSPNSWGIDSFWVNHEQYF. Together with reference TRBV14 and TRBJ2-7, the CDR3 gives the full variable domain: EAGVTQFPSHSVIEKGQTVTLRCDPISGHDNLYWYRRVMGKEIKFLLHFVKESKQDESGMPNNRFLAERTGGTYSTLKVQPAELEDSGVYFCASSPNSWGIDSFWVNHEQYFGPGTRLTVT.

This sequence joins TRBV11-2 and TRBJ1-1; D not resolved. Germline loops: CDR1 SGHAT, CDR2 FQNNGV. The CDR3 totals 13 residues. Trimming shortened V by 1 base and J by 0 bases, and 3 bases separated the two germline ends. CDR3 coding DNA: TGTGCCAGCAGCTTAGGCGTGAACACTGAAGCTTTCTTT. It yields the protein CASSLGVNTEAFF.

J is TRBJ1-1 and V is TRBV10-3, with D possibly matching TRBD1 (6 bases). The V end was cut by 7 bases, the J end by 0 bases, with 18 bases between. The CDR3 loop spans 16 amino acids. Germline V gene lookup returns CDR1 ENHRY and CDR2 SYGVKD. The CDR3, as DNA: TGTGCCATCACTCCGGAGGGGGGCAAGATGAACACTGAAGCTTTCTTT. It encodes CAITPEGGKMNTEAFF.

The CDR3 protein is CASSYAGTEYNYGYTF. For the CDR3, the DNA is TGTGCCAGCAGTTACGCTGGGACAGAGTACAACTATGGCTACACCTTC. This chain uses TRBV6-5 with TRBJ1-2, with 7 positions matching TRBD1. CDR1 is MNHEY and CDR2 is SVGAGI in the germline V gene. CDR3 size: 16 residues. V dropped 2 bases and J dropped 2; count of bases not matched to a gene: 8.

The rearrangement joins TRBV28 to TRBJ1-5, with 7 nucleotides matching TRBD1. This CDR3 contains 14 residues. The J segment lost 5 bases and the V segment lost 8 bases, leaving 9 bases of the junction unmatched. The V gene's germline CDR1 is MDHEN and CDR2 SYDVKM. CDR3 in amino acids: CASGRDRNDQPQHF. CDR3 nucleotide sequence: TGTGCCAGCGGTAGGGACAGAAATGATCAGCCCCAGCATTTT.

This rearrangement joins TRBV5-8 to TRBJ1-1, with TRBD1 identical over 11 bases. The V segment lost 4 bases and the J segment 9 bases; nucleotides outside the gene matches: 8. CDR3 length: 14 amino acids. Germline CDR1 reads SGHTS; CDR2 reads YDEGEE. Written as DNA, the CDR3 is TGTGCCAGCAGCGGGGACAGGGGGAATTCTAAAGCTTTCTTT. It codes for CASSGDRGNSKAFF.

This chain joins TRBV5-1 and TRBJ2-7; 12 bases are a match to TRBD2. Trimming cost V 4 bases and J 4 bases; bases outside gene matches: 3. This CDR3 spans 14 amino acids. CDR1 and CDR2 (germline): SGHRS, YFSETQ. CDR3 loop: CASSMGTSGYEQYF. CDR3 nucleotide sequence: TGCGCCAGCAGCATGGGGACTAGCGGGTACGAGCAGTACTTC.